Below are 28 T cell receptor beta chains sequenced from a single sample in a study of blood T cell repertoires in COVID-19. Clones were read by immunoSEQ multiplex PCR, and TCRdb kept only the in-frame ones, dropping some. The repertoire consists of hundreds of thousands of clones, with under 85% occurring once and the leading ten covering around 1.3%. Sequenced sample: peripheral blood. These receptors were taken from a woman in her thirties with COVID-19, enrolled during active disease.

The chain joins TRBV9 to TRBJ2-1; 9 positions match TRBD1. CDR1 and CDR2 (germline): SGDLS, YYNGEE. This CDR3 spans 15 amino acids. The V and J ends lost 3 bases and 4 bases, in that order; junction bases with no gene match: 5. The CDR3 loop is CASSASGTGYNEQFF. As DNA, the CDR3 is TGTGCCAGCAGCGCTTCCGGGACAGGGTACAATGAGCAGTTCTTC. Full variable domain (missing parts from reference TRBV9 and TRBJ2-1): DSGVTQTPKHLITATGQRVTLRCSPRSGDLSVYWYQQSLDQGLQFLIQYYNGEERAKGNILERFSAQQFPDLHSELNLSSLELGDSALYFCASSASGTGYNEQFFGPGTRLTVL.

The chain is built from TRBV9 and TRBJ2-3; a possible D gene is TRBD2 (6 bases). This CDR3 comprises 13 residues. Looked up from germline, CDR1 is SGDLS and CDR2 is YYNGEE. V was cut by 6 bases and J by 4 bases, with 12 bases left in between. CDR3 amino acids: CASTPRLADTQYF. DNA of the CDR3: TGTGCCAGCACCCCACGACTAGCAGATACGCAGTATTTT.

This sequence joins TRBV7-9 and TRBJ2-3; 13 bases fit TRBD2. CDR3 length: 14 amino acids. In germline, CDR1 is SEHNR, CDR2 FQNEAQ (reference sequence). The V gene end was trimmed by 6 bases and the J gene end by 9 bases; junction bases not matched to a gene: 6. The DNA for the CDR3 is TGTGCCAGCAGGACCGGGACTAGCGGGGCGACGCAGTATTTT. Protein: CASRTGTSGATQYF.

This clone was detected only once. V gene TRBV27 combines with J gene TRBJ1-1; 11 bases are a match to TRBD1. CDR3 length equals 14 residues. V dropped 7 bases and J dropped 5; count of bases not matched to a gene: 6. Germline CDR1 and CDR2: MNHEY and SMNVEV (reference sequence). CDR3 sequence: CASTKDRGQTEAFF. CDR3 DNA: TGTGCCAGCACCAAGGACAGGGGGCAAACTGAAGCTTTCTTT.

This sequence joins TRBV6-5 and TRBJ2-2, with D unclear. Trimming pared 11 bases from V and 0 bases from J, leaving 16 bases between. The germline CDR1 and CDR2 sequences are MNHEY and SVGAGI. The CDR3 contains 15 residues. The DNA of the CDR3 is TGTGCCGCATCCAGAAACCTCGCGAACACCGGGGAGCTGTTTTTT. Amino acids: CAASRNLANTGELFF.

The chain recombines TRBV29-1 with TRBJ1-4, with 11 nucleotides matching TRBD1. Germline assignment: CDR1 SQVTM and CDR2 ANQGSEA. With 5 bases clipped from V and 3 bases from J, the junction kept 8 bases outside the gene matches. This CDR3 is built from 16 residues. The CDR3 sequence: CSVSGTGGGSNEKLFF. CDR3 in DNA: TGCAGCGTTTCCGGGACAGGGGGAGGCTCTAATGAAAAACTGTTTTTT.

With respect to this clone: This may stem from a read error, because a much larger clone lies one nucleotide away. Distinct nucleotide sequences in the sample also encode this CDR3. The gene calls are TRBV12-3 or TRBV12-4 and TRBJ1-1; unclear D gene. CDR3 length: 12 amino acids. V was cut by 3 bases and J by 1 base, with 3 bases left in between. CDR3 residues: CASSFRNTEAFF. The CDR3 DNA follows: TGTGCCAGCAGTTTCCGGAACACTGAAGCTTTCTTT.

The chain recombines TRBV30 with TRBJ2-3; 12 bases line up with TRBD2. J gave up 3 bases and V 5 bases, and 6 bases lay outside the gene matches. The CDR3 has 15 residues. CDR1 is GTSNPN, CDR2 SVGIG, per germline (reference sequence). The CDR3 region has the DNA TGTGCCTGGGGGACCGGGACTAGCGGGACAGATACGCAGTATTTT. As protein: CAWGTGTSGTDTQYF. Complete variable domain (other parts from reference TRBV30 and TRBJ2-3): SQTIHQWPATLVQPVGSPLSLECTVEGTSNPNLYWYRQAAGRGLQLLFYSVGIGQISSEVPQNLSASRPQDRQFILSSKKLLLSDSGFYLCAWGTGTSGTDTQYFGPGTRLTVL.

This chain joins TRBV5-1 and TRBJ2-2, with a weak D call TRBD1 (5 bases). The length of the CDR3 is 14 residues. The ends were cut back, 5 bases at V and 7 bases at J, with 15 bases in the middle. Per germline, CDR1 SGHRS and CDR2 YFSETQ. The chain's CDR3 is CASSPHARGGELFF. DNA of the CDR3: TGCGCCAGCAGTCCTCACGCTAGGGGCGGGGAGCTGTTTTTT.

The chain combines TRBV2 with TRBJ2-1; 10 nucleotides agree with TRBD2. J was trimmed by 6 bases and V by 10 bases; bases with no gene match: 12. The CDR3 consists of 15 residues. The V gene's germline CDR1 is SNHLY and CDR2 FYNNEI. CDR3: CATYSRTSGSNEQFF. For the CDR3, the DNA is TGTGCCACCTACTCCAGGACTAGCGGATCCAATGAGCAGTTCTTC.

This clone was recorded only once. V is TRBV18 and J is TRBJ2-3, with D perhaps TRBD2 (6 bases). The germline CDR1 and CDR2 sequences are KGHSH and LQKENI. The CDR3 spans 13 residues. Between the trimmed V and J ends, which lost 0 bases and 5 bases, there was a span of 6 bases. DNA of the CDR3: TGTGCCAGCTCACCACCGGGAGGAGATACGCAGTATTTT. Protein product: CASSPPGGDTQYF.

This chain connects TRBV4-3 to TRBJ2-1; 10 nucleotides line up with TRBD1. CDR3 length: 16 amino acids. Germline values: CDR1 LGHNA, CDR2 YSLEER. V was clipped by 3 bases and J by 10 bases; unmatched bases: 12. For the CDR3, the DNA is TGCGCCAGCAGCCAGATCGGACAGGGGGGTTTTTCGGAGCAGTTCTTC. Protein sequence: CASSQIGQGGFSEQFF.

V and J are TRBV27 and TRBJ2-4; 8 bases align to TRBD2. The ends lost 6 bases at V and 7 bases at J; junction bases unmatched: 8. The germline CDR1 and CDR2 sequences are MNHEY and SMNVEV (reference sequence). CDR3 size: 14 residues. The DNA for the CDR3 is TGTGCCAGCAGATGGCTAGCGGGCGGTAACATTCAGTACTTC. It yields the protein CASRWLAGGNIQYF.

In this sample, this clone turned up once. The chain recombines TRBV7-3 with TRBJ2-3, with 8 positions matching TRBD2. V lost 3 bases to trimming and J lost 2 bases; unmatched junction nucleotides: 1. The length of the CDR3 is 14 residues. Germline assignment: CDR1 SGHTA and CDR2 FQGTGA. This CDR3 is CASSLTSVTDTQYF. CDR3 sequence (DNA): TGTGCCAGCAGCTTGACTAGCGTCACAGATACGCAGTATTTT.

The chain links TRBV2 to TRBJ1-5, with D perhaps matching TRBD1 (5 bases). The CDR3 sequence is 14 residues long. Germline CDR1 SNHLY, CDR2 FYNNEI. V gave up 3 bases and J gave up 4 bases, with 10 bases separating them. The CDR3 sequence: CASSDGTANQPQHF. CDR3 sequence (DNA): TGTGCCAGCAGTGACGGGACTGCAAATCAGCCCCAGCATTTT.

The rearrangement links TRBV13 to TRBJ2-5; D is uncertain. The CDR3 consists of 12 residues. Germline lookup yields CDR1 PRHDT and CDR2 FYEKMQ (reference sequence). Trimming cost V 0 bases and J 9 bases, with 8 bases left between them. CDR3 protein: CASSLGPVAQYF. The CDR3 DNA is TGTGCCAGCAGCTTAGGCCCGGTGGCCCAGTACTTC.

This chain uses TRBV7-3 with TRBJ2-6; a possible D gene is TRBD1 (6 bases). Germline-derived CDR1 and CDR2 are SGHTA and FQGTGA. The length of the CDR3 is 17 residues. Trimming removed 5 bases at V and 2 bases at J, with 16 bases between. The CDR3 bases are TGTGCCAGCAGCCCTGACAGGTTGGGCACTGGGGCCAACGTCCTGACTTTC. Protein sequence: CASSPDRLGTGANVLTF. The whole variable domain, filled in from reference TRBV7-3 and TRBJ2-6, reads GAGVSQTPSNKVTEKGKYVELRCDPISGHTALYWYRQSLGQGPEFLIYFQGTGAADDSGLPNDRFFAVRPEGSVSTLKIQRTERGDSAVYLCASSPDRLGTGANVLTFGAGSRLTVL.

This chain uses TRBV9 with TRBJ1-1, with a possible D match to TRBD1 (5 bases). The CDR3 has 17 amino acids. V was pared by 4 bases and J by 1 base, with 20 bases between. CDR1 is SGDLS, CDR2 YYNGEE, per germline. CDR3 sequence reads: CASSRTADIGPNTEAFF. CDR3 coding DNA: TGTGCCAGCAGCCGAACTGCGGACATCGGGCCGAACACTGAAGCTTTCTTT.

The chain combines TRBV10-1 with TRBJ1-1; TRBD1 aligns across 8 bases. V dropped 6 bases and J dropped 4; count of bases not matched to a gene: 7. This CDR3 is 14 amino acids long. Germline values: CDR1 WNHNN, CDR2 SYGVQD (reference sequence). CDR3 in amino acids: CASSPMDRATEAFF. The CDR3, as DNA: TGCGCCAGCAGCCCAATGGACAGGGCCACTGAAGCTTTCTTT.

The V gene is TRBV3-1 (or the pseudogene TRBV3-2), the J gene TRBJ2-3, with a possible D match to TRBD1 (5 bases). Germline CDR1 reads LGHDT; CDR2 reads YNNKEL (reference sequence). V lost 6 bases and J 0 bases, leaving 10 bases between the germline ends. The CDR3 has 14 amino acids. CDR3 loop: CASRLQASTDTQYF. The CDR3, as DNA: TGTGCCAGCAGATTACAGGCTAGCACAGATACGCAGTATTTT.

The chain couples TRBV4-3 to TRBJ2-1; 7 nucleotides match TRBD1. The CDR3 is 13 residues long. V shed 1 base, J shed 7 bases, and the junction held 1 base outside the gene matches. From germline, CDR1 is LGHNA and CDR2 YSLEER. This chain's CDR3 is CASSQVQGNEQFF. CDR3 DNA: TGCGCCAGCAGCCAAGTACAGGGGAATGAGCAGTTCTTC.

This chain links TRBV30 with TRBJ2-3; tentative D call: TRBD1 (6 bases). The CDR3 runs to 13 residues. The V gene lost 2 bases and the J gene lost 4 bases, with 10 bases spanning the gap. Germline V gene sequence: CDR1 GTSNPN, CDR2 SVGIG (reference sequence). The CDR3 DNA follows: TGTGCCTGGAGTCTCCACAGGGCAGATACGCAGTATTTT. Translating gives CAWSLHRADTQYF.

The chain uses TRBV5-6 and TRBJ2-7; D may be TRBD1 (6 bases). CDR1 and CDR2 from the germline V gene are SGHDT and YYEEEE. The CDR3 spans 13 residues. V dropped 4 bases and J dropped 2 bases, with 10 bases sitting between them. CDR3 coding DNA: TGTGCCAGCAGCCAGGCAGGGGCCTACGAGCAGTACTTC. Protein: CASSQAGAYEQYF.

The V gene is TRBV7-3, the J gene TRBJ2-5; 7 bases align to TRBD1. V trimming: 4 bases; J trimming: 0 bases; junction bases outside the gene matches: 8. Germline CDR1 reads SGHTA; CDR2 reads FQGTGA. This CDR3 has 16 residues. CDR3 sequence (DNA): TGTGCCAGCAGCTGGGTGACAGGGACCAACCAAGAGACCCAGTACTTC. Amino acid sequence: CASSWVTGTNQETQYF.

CDR3 sequence: CASRLGREEQYF. The DNA for the CDR3 is TGTGCCAGCAGACTCGGGAGGGAAGAGCAGTACTTC. The chain joins TRBV6-6 to TRBJ2-7; 8 bases agree with TRBD2. This CDR3 has 12 amino acids. The germline gives CDR1 MNHNY, CDR2 SVGAGI (reference sequence). The V gene end was trimmed by 6 bases and the J gene end by 7 bases; junction bases not matched to a gene: 5.

CDR3 loop: CASSIDLEALVSGGYTF. CDR3 DNA: TGTGCCAGTAGTATAGATCTAGAGGCGTTGGTCTCTGGGGGCTACACCTTC. The chain carries TRBV19 and TRBJ1-2; D is unresolved. The germline V and J ends were trimmed by 0 bases and 8 bases, with 22 bases remaining between them. Germline V CDR1 and CDR2: LNHDA, SQIVND (reference sequence). The CDR3 spans 17 residues. Together with reference TRBV19 and TRBJ1-2, the CDR3 gives the full variable domain: DGGITQSPKYLFRKEGQNVTLSCEQNLNHDAMYWYRQDPGQGLRLIYYSQIVNDFQKGDIAEGYSVSREKKESFPLTVTSAQKNPTAFYLCASSIDLEALVSGGYTFGSGTRLTVV.

The CDR3 bases are TGTGCCAGCAGTCTTAGACAGGGGACTAATGAAAAACTGTTTTTT. Translation: CASSLRQGTNEKLFF. J is TRBJ1-4 and V is TRBV27; the match to TRBD1 covers 8 bases. There are 15 residues in the CDR3. V was clipped by 5 bases and J by 2 bases; unmatched bases: 4. Germline CDR1 and CDR2: MNHEY and SMNVEV (reference sequence).

The rearrangement links TRBV19 to TRBJ1-2; TRBD1 agrees at 9 bases. With 3 bases clipped from V and 3 bases from J, the junction kept 5 bases outside the gene matches. The germline V gene has CDR1 LNHDA and CDR2 SQIVND (reference sequence). The CDR3 covers 15 residues. The CDR3 loop is CASSILRTGDYGYTF. DNA of the CDR3: TGTGCCAGTAGTATTCTCCGGACAGGGGACTATGGCTACACCTTC.